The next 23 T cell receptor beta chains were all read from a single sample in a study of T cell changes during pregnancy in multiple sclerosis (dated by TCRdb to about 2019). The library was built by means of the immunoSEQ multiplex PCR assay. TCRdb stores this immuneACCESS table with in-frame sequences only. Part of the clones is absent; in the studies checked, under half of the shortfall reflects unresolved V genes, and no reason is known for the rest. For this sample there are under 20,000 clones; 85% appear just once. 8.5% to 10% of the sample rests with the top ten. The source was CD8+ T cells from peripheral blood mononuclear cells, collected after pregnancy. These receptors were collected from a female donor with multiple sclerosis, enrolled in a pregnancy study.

CDR3 protein: CASTSGWVREQYF. Written as DNA, the CDR3 is TGTGCCAGCACCTCGGGTTGGGTACGAGAGCAGTACTTC. The V call is TRBV6-5, the J call TRBJ2-7; D unresolved. Germline assignment: CDR1 MNHEY and CDR2 SVGAGI. V shed 7 bases and J shed 7 bases, with 17 bases lying between them. The CDR3 has 13 residues.

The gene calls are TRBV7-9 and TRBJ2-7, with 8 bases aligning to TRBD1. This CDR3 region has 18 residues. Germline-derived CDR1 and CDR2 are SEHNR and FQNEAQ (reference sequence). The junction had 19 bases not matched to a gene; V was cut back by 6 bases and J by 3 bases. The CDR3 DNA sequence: TGTGCCAGCAGTCCAGGGGGCGACGGCCTAACTATGGGCTACGAGCAGTACTTC. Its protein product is CASSPGGDGLTMGYEQYF.

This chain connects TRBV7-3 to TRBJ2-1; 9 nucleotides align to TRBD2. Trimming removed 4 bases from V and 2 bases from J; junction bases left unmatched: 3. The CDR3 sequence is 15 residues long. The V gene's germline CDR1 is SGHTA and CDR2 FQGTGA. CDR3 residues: CASSSIAGAYNEQFF. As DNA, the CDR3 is TGTGCCAGCAGCTCCATAGCGGGGGCCTACAATGAGCAGTTCTTC.

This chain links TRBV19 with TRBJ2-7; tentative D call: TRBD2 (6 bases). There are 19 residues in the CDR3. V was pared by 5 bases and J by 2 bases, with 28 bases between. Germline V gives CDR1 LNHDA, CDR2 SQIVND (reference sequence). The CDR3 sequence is CASSLTSSGPWEVPYEQYF. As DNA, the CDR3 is TGTGCCAGTAGTCTAACTTCGTCGGGCCCGTGGGAGGTACCCTACGAGCAGTACTTC.

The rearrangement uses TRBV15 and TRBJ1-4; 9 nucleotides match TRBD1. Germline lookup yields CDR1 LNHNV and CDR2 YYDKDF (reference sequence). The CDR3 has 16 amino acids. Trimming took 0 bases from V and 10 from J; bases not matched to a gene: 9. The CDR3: CATSRDRDRVAGKLFF. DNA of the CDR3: TGTGCCACCAGCAGAGATCGGGACAGGGTCGCGGGAAAACTGTTTTTT.

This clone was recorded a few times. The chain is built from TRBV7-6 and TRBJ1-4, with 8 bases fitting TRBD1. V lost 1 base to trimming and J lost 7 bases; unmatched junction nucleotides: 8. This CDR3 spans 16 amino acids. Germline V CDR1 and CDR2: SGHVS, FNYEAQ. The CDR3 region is CASSLDSAGGFEKLFF. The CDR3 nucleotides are TGTGCCAGCAGCTTAGATTCCGCAGGGGGCTTTGAAAAACTGTTTTTT.

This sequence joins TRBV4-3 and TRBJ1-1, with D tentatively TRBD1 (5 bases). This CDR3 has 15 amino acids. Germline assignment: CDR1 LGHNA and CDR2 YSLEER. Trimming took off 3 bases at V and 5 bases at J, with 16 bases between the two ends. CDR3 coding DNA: TGCGCCAGCAGCCACTCTTGGGGGGGTGGGACTGAAGCTTTCTTT. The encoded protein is CASSHSWGGGTEAFF.

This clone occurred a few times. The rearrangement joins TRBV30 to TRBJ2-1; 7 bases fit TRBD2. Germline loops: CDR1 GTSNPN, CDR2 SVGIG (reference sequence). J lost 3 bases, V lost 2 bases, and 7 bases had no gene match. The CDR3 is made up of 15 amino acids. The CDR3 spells CAWSWMAGDYNEQFF. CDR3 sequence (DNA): TGTGCCTGGAGTTGGATGGCGGGAGACTACAATGAGCAGTTCTTC.

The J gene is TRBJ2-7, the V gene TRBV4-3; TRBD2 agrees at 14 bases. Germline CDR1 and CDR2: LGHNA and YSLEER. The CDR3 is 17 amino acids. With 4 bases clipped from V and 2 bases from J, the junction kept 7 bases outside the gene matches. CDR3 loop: CASSLGTSGGLTYEQYF. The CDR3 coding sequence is TGCGCCAGCAGCCTCGGGACTAGCGGGGGCCTTACCTACGAGCAGTACTTC.

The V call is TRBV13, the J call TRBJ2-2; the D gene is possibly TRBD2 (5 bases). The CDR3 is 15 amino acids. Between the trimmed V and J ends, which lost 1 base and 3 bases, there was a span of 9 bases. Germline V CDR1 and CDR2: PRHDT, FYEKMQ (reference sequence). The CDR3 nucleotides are TGTGCCAGCAGCTTAGAGCAGGAGGACACCGGGGAGCTGTTTTTT. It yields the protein CASSLEQEDTGELFF.

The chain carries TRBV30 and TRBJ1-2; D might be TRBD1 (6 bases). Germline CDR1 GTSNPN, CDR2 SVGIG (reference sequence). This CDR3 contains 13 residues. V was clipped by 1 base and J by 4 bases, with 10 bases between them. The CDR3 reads CAWSEGGGYGYTF. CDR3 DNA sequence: TGTGCCTGGAGTGAGGGGGGGGGCTATGGCTACACCTTC.

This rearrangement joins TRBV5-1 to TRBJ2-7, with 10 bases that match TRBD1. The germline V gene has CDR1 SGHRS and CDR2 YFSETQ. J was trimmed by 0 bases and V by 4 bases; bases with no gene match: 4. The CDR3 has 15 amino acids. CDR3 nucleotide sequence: TGCGCCAGCAGCGCCGGACAGGGGGGCTCCTACGAGCAGTACTTC. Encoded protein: CASSAGQGGSYEQYF.

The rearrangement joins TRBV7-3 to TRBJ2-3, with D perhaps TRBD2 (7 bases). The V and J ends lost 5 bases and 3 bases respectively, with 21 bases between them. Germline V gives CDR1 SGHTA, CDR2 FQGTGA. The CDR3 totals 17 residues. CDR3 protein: CASSPNMAGAGTDTQYF. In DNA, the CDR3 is TGTGCCAGCAGCCCAAACATGGCGGGGGCTGGTACAGATACGCAGTATTTT.

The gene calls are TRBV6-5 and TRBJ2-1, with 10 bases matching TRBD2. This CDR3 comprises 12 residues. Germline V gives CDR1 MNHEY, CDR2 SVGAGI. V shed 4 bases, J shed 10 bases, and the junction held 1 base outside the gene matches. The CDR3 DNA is TGTGCCAGCAGTTTGACTAGCGGGGAGCAGTTCTTC. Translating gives CASSLTSGEQFF.

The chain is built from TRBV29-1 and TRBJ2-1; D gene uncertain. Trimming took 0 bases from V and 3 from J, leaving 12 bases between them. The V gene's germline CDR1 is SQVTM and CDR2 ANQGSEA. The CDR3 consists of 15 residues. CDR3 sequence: CSVEDRQAGYNEQFF. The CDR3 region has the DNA TGCAGCGTTGAAGATCGGCAGGCCGGCTACAATGAGCAGTTCTTC.

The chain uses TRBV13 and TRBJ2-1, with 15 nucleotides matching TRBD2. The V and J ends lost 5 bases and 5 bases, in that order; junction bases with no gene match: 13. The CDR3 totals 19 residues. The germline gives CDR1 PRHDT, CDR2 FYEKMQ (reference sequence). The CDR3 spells CASSLGLAGGVVQNNEQFF. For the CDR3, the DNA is TGTGCCAGCAGCCTTGGACTAGCGGGGGGGGTCGTCCAGAACAATGAGCAGTTCTTC. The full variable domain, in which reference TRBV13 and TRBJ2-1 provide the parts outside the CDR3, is AAGVIQSPRHLIKEKRETATLKCYPIPRHDTVYWYQQGPGQDPQFLISFYEKMQSDKGSIPDRFSAQQFSDYHSELNMSSLELGDSALYFCASSLGLAGGVVQNNEQFFGPGTRLTVL.

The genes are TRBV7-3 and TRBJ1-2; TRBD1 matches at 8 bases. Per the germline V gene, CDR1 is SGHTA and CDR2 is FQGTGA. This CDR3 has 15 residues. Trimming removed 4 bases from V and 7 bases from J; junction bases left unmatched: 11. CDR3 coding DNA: TGTGCCAGCAGCTCAGCTGGACAGGGTTCGGGTGGCTACACCTTC. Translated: CASSSAGQGSGGYTF.

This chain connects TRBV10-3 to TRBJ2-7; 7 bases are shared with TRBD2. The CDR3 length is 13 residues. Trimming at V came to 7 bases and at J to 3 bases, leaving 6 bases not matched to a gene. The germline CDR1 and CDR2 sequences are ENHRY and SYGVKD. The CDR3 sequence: CAIMSGVGYEQYF. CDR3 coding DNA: TGTGCCATCATGAGCGGGGTGGGCTACGAGCAGTACTTC.

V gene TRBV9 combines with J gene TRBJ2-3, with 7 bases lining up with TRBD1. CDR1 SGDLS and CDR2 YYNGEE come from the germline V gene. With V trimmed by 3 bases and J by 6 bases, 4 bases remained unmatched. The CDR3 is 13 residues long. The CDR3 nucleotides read TGTGCCAGCAGCGGACAGGGTCGGGATACGCAGTATTTT. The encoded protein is CASSGQGRDTQYF.

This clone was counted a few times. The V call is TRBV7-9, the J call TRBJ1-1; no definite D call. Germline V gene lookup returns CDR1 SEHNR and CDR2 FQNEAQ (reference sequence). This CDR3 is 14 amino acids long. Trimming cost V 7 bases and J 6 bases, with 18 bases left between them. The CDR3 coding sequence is TGTGCCAGCACCCATTCCACCTTCGGGGCTGAAGCTTTCTTT. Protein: CASTHSTFGAEAFF.

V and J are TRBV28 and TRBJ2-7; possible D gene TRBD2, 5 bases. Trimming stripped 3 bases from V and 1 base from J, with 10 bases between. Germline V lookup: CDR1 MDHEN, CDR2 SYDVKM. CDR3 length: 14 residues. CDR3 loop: CASSFRGSSYEQYF. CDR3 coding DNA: TGTGCCAGCAGTTTCAGAGGGTCGTCCTACGAGCAGTACTTC.

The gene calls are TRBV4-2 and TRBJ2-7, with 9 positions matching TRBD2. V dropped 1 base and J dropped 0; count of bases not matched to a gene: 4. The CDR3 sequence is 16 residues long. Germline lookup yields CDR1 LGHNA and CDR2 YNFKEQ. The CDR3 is CASSQGAGGSSYEQYF. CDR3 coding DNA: TGTGCCAGCAGCCAAGGAGCGGGAGGTAGCTCCTACGAGCAGTACTTC.

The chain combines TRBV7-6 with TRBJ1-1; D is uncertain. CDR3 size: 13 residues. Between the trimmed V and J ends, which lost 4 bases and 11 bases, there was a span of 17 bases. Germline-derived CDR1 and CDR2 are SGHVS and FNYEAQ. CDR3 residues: CASSSHSNLIAFF. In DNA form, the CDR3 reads TGTGCCAGCAGCTCCCACAGTAACCTCATCGCTTTCTTT.